The sequence of this TCR beta chain was determined in a study of cytomegalovirus exposure and HLA in healthy donors. In the study overall: Drawn from HLA-typed donors, 83 million or so unique TCRs were held in an early data release. Broader study findings: Segments of the TCR beta V type were, in most cases, productive about 87% or about 30% of the time in an earlier analysis. Most TCRs appeared rarely, but some public TCRs recurred in many donors.

13 Jbeta primers and 60 Vbeta primers were used for the PCR. TCRdb's copy holds only in-frame clones and misses some; the assay was immunoSEQ multiplex PCR. The data hold about 110,000 clones, with approximately 76% observed a single time. To note about this clone: What it recognizes is unknown.

Germline V CDR1 and CDR2: MNHNS, SASEGT. This CDR3 region has 13 residues. Trimming removed 4 bases from V and 1 base from J, with 8 bases in between. This receptor was identified in a woman between 50 and 59 years old in good health and CMV-seropositive. The chain joins TRBV6-1 to TRBJ2-7; TRBD2 is a possible D gene (5 bases). Sequenced sample: PBMCs. CDR3 region: CASSAAGSYEQYF. The CDR3 DNA follows: TGTGCCAGCAGTGCTGCGGGTTCCTACGAGCAGTACTTC.